The 20 T cell receptor beta chains below were found in one sample sequenced in a study of molecular identifiers for immune sequencing clone quantification. MiXCR was run by TCRdb on the PCR reads, yielding one entry per CDR3 protein. The sample comprises hundreds of thousands of distinct CDR3 sequences, about 25% of which are singletons, and about 0.81% rests with the top ten. Sequences were obtained from naive CD8+ T cells from blood, with Jurkat cell RNA spiked in. Subset specified: FACS-sorted CD8+CD4-CCR7+CD45RA+ naive T cells. The receptors shown here come from a human donor in good health. Some libraries in this study had Jurkat cell RNA spiked in.

This clonotype showed up just a few times. The chain couples TRBV27 to TRBJ1-3; unclear D gene. V was pared by 2 bases and J by 2 bases, with 7 bases between. The CDR3 runs to 14 residues. In germline, CDR1 is MNHEY, CDR2 SMNVEV (reference sequence). CDR3 nucleotide sequence: TGTGCCAGCAGTTTAGGGGTACCTGGAAACACCATATATTTT. This encodes CASSLGVPGNTIYF.

This clonotype was observed a handful of times. V usage is TRBV4-3 and J usage is TRBJ1-2; tentative D call: TRBD1 (5 bases). Germline V gene data show CDR1 as LGHNA and CDR2 as YSLEER. The CDR3 is 16 amino acids. V lost 0 bases and J 7 bases, leaving 18 bases between the germline ends. DNA of the CDR3: TGCGCCAGCAGCCAAGATATGGGACGGGGTCGTGGTGGCTACACCTTC. This sequence encodes CASSQDMGRGRGGYTF.

The J gene is TRBJ1-1, the V gene TRBV19; TRBD1 might be the D (5 bases). V lost 1 base and J lost 0, with 9 bases in between. Germline V CDR1 and CDR2: LNHDA, SQIVND (reference sequence). The CDR3 spans 15 residues. The CDR3 DNA reads TGTGCCAGTAGTATAGGGGGCAGGCTGAACACTGAAGCTTTCTTT. Encoded protein: CASSIGGRLNTEAFF.

Comment on this clonotype: A much larger clonotype is one base distant, so this may be a read error. J is TRBJ2-7 and V is TRBV6-5; tentative D call: TRBD2 (5 bases). CDR1 and CDR2 from the germline V gene are MNHEY and SVGAGI. This CDR3 contains 14 residues. For the CDR3, the DNA is TGTGCCGGCAGTTACCTTACTTTCGGGGACGAGCAGTACTTC. This codes for CAGSYLTFGDEQYF.

This clonotype has a count of ten or more. The V call is TRBV29-1, the J call TRBJ2-1; D is tentatively TRBD1 or TRBD2 (5 bases each). The V end lost 2 bases, the J end lost 9 bases, and 8 bases lay between the germline ends. This CDR3 comprises 11 residues. Germline CDR1 SQVTM, CDR2 ANQGSEA. Written as DNA, the CDR3 is TGCAGCGTTGAACGTGGGGGTGAGCAGTTCTTC. Residues: CSVERGGEQFF.

V is TRBV14 and J is TRBJ2-7, with D unclear. CDR1 SGHDN and CDR2 FVKESK come from the germline V gene. The CDR3 is 13 residues long. V dropped 4 bases and J dropped 6 bases, with 13 bases sitting between them. The CDR3, as DNA: TGTGCCAGCAGCCCGCATCCGGTTTCCGAGCAGTACTTC. Encoded protein: CASSPHPVSEQYF. The full variable domain, its missing parts supplied by reference TRBV14 and TRBJ2-7, is EAGVTQFPSHSVIEKGQTVTLRCDPISGHDNLYWYRRVMGKEIKFLLHFVKESKQDESGMPNNRFLAERTGGTYSTLKVQPAELEDSGVYFCASSPHPVSEQYFGPGTRLTVT.

In its sample, this clonotype was seen many times. The chain carries TRBV24-1 and TRBJ2-1; 11 bases match TRBD2. V lost 9 bases to trimming and J lost 4 bases; unmatched junction nucleotides: 1. From germline, CDR1 is KGHDR and CDR2 SFDVKD. CDR3 length equals 13 residues. CDR3 sequence reads: CATGTSGYNEQFF. The CDR3 DNA is TGTGCCACCGGGACTAGCGGATACAATGAGCAGTTCTTC.

V gene TRBV12-3 or TRBV12-4 combines with J gene TRBJ2-5, with D unclear. CDR3 length equals 12 residues. Between the trimmed V and J ends, which lost 6 bases and 9 bases, there was a span of 14 bases. CDR3 DNA: TGTGCCAGCAGGTCAGGATATGGGGCCCAGTACTTC. Translating it yields CASRSGYGAQYF.

This clonotype has a count of ten or more. This rearrangement joins TRBV6-2 or TRBV6-3 to TRBJ1-1; D call uncertain. Trimming took 5 bases from V and 5 from J, leaving 12 bases between them. This CDR3 region has 13 residues. CDR1 is MNHEY, CDR2 SVGEGT, per germline. The CDR3 loop reads CASSLDVGTEAFF. CDR3 in DNA: TGTGCCAGCAGTCTTGACGTCGGTACTGAAGCTTTCTTT.

CDR3 loop: CASSLDTGTGDYEQYF. CDR3 in DNA: TGTGCCAGCAGCTTAGATACCGGGACAGGGGACTACGAGCAGTACTTC. This chain uses TRBV11-2 with TRBJ2-7, with TRBD1 matching over 10 bases. The CDR3 totals 16 residues. In germline, CDR1 is SGHAT, CDR2 FQNNGV. The V gene end was trimmed by 0 bases and the J gene end by 3 bases; junction bases not matched to a gene: 5.

The CDR3: CASSQETDLATNEKLFF. CDR3 in DNA: TGCGCCAGCAGCCAGGAGACGGACCTTGCAACTAATGAAAAACTGTTTTTT. The gene calls are TRBV4-1 and TRBJ1-4; no clear D gene. The germline V gene encodes CDR1 MGHRA and CDR2 YSYEKL. The germline V and J ends were trimmed by 3 bases and 0 bases, with 14 bases remaining between them. The CDR3 is 17 amino acids.

The gene calls are TRBV4-2 and TRBJ2-1; the D gene is possibly TRBD1 (7 bases). V gave up 4 bases and J gave up 4 bases, with 20 bases separating them. This CDR3 is 17 amino acids long. The germline CDR1 and CDR2 sequences are LGHNA and YNFKEQ. CDR3 sequence (DNA): TGTGCCAGCAGCCCACGCGTGGGGGGACAGACATACAATGAGCAGTTCTTC. This translates into CASSPRVGGQTYNEQFF.

The J gene is TRBJ1-1, the V gene TRBV20-1; maybe TRBD1 (6 bases). The V end was cut by 3 bases, the J end by 3 bases, with 17 bases between. This CDR3 is 15 amino acids long. From germline, CDR1 is DFQATT and CDR2 SNEGSKA (reference sequence). CDR3 nucleotides: TGCAGTGCTAGGGATATCGGGGGGCGCGACACTGAAGCTTTCTTT. Amino acids: CSARDIGGRDTEAFF.

As regards this clonotype: A junction boundary mismatches the germline segment, possibly from a read error. The chain links TRBV30 to TRBJ2-7; D call uncertain. Germline V gene data show CDR1 as GTSNPN and CDR2 as SVGIG (reference sequence). The CDR3 spans 12 residues. The CDR3 here is CAWSPSGSPLDF. Written as DNA, the CDR3 is TGTGCCTGGAGTCCTTCCGGAAGTCCCCTTGACTTC.

As to this clonotype: A much larger clone differs by one base, so this may be a read error. The V gene is TRBV20-1, the J gene TRBJ1-1; D unresolved. V was pared by 0 bases and J by 4 bases, with 6 bases between. Germline lookup yields CDR1 DFQATT and CDR2 SNEGSKA (reference sequence). This CDR3 is built from 12 residues. Written as DNA, the CDR3 is TGCAGTGCTAGAGATGTGATCACTGAAGCTTTCTTT. Translation gives CSARDVITEAFF.

V is TRBV6-5 and J is TRBJ2-2, with 8 bases fitting TRBD2. CDR1 and CDR2 (germline): MNHEY, SVGAGI. After removal of 11 bases from V and 5 bases from J, the junction contained 22 bases not matched to a gene. This CDR3 region has 18 residues. The CDR3 sequence is CAGGNGYSGKVGTGELFF. The CDR3 DNA follows: TGTGCCGGCGGGAATGGGTATAGCGGGAAAGTAGGGACCGGGGAGCTGTTTTTT.

This chain joins TRBV11-2 and TRBJ2-3; tentative D call: TRBD2 (5 bases). The CDR3 length is 18 residues. The germline gives CDR1 SGHAT, CDR2 FQNNGV. Trimming took off 4 bases at V and 3 bases at J, with 23 bases between the two ends. In DNA, the CDR3 is TGTGCCAGCAGCTCGCCCCGGGAAATAATCTTAGGTACAGATACGCAGTATTTT. Translated, it gives CASSSPREIILGTDTQYF.

This clonotype was detected a few times. The junction does not match germline at one end; this may be a read error. V usage is TRBV7-2 and J usage is TRBJ2-5, with 12 nucleotides matching TRBD2. The CDR3 runs 15 residues. Germline V gives CDR1 SGHTA, CDR2 FQGNSA. CDR3 sequence (DNA): TGTGCCAGCAGCGAACGACTAGCGGGAGAAGAGCCCCAGTACTTC. Translating it yields CASSERLAGEEPQYF.

The chain has TRBV11-2 and TRBJ2-3; D gene uncertain. The CDR3 spans 15 residues. The germline V gene has CDR1 SGHAT and CDR2 FQNNGV. V was clipped by 1 base and J by 3 bases, with 11 bases between them. CDR3 loop: CASSLVWGRTDTQYF. Written as DNA, the CDR3 is TGTGCCAGCAGCTTAGTGTGGGGAAGGACAGATACGCAGTATTTT.

This clonotype was counted between two and nine times. The chain couples TRBV11-2 to TRBJ2-1; TRBD1 might be the D (5 bases). The germline V gene has CDR1 SGHAT and CDR2 FQNNGV. V lost 9 bases and J 4 bases, leaving 10 bases between the germline ends. The CDR3 runs to 12 residues. Here the CDR3 DNA reads TGTGCCAGTATGACAGAATACAATGAGCAGTTCTTC. This codes for CASMTEYNEQFF.